The clone carrying this TCR beta chain appeared a few times. Antigen: not known. This sample stems from a study of glioma-infiltrating T cells. Study-wide results and limits: Tissue-blood divergence was below expectation in non-neoplastic patients, above in gliomas.

CDR3 length equals 14 residues. Trimming stripped 4 bases from V and 0 bases from J, with 9 bases between. Germline V gene sequence: CDR1 DFQATT, CDR2 SNEGSKA (reference sequence). The iRepertoire nested amplicon-rescue multiplex PCR amplified TCR alpha and beta CDR3s from RNA. TCRdb re-called the multiplex PCR reads through MiXCR, storing one row per CDR3 protein. The sample consists of 100,000 to 150,000 distinct CDR3 sequences, around a quarter of them appearing once. The chain couples TRBV20-1 to TRBJ2-2; D may be TRBD1 or TRBD2 (5 bases each). This TCR came from a human donor with low-grade glioma or glioblastoma, undergoing nonglioma brain surgery, or in good health (not recorded which). The sequencing sample was made of glioma tissue, nonneoplastic brain tissue, or PBMCs (not recorded which). The CDR3 DNA reads TGCAGTGCTATACCGGGACCGAACACCGGGGAGCTGTTTTTT. Translating it yields CSAIPGPNTGELFF.